This T cell receptor beta chain derives from a study of blood T cell repertoires in COVID-19. Background on the study: PBMCs, B-cell-depleted T cells, or T cells were the source of the cDNA or gDNA that made up the material.

The CDR3 is 15 amino acids. The V and J ends lost 2 bases and 4 bases, in that order; junction bases with no gene match: 10. From germline, CDR1 is GTSNPN and CDR2 SVGIG (reference sequence). Sequencing was performed with immunoSEQ multiplex PCR; in TCRdb, only in-frame clones are kept and a portion is missing. The data contain around 200,000 clones, around 80% of them seen just once; the ten biggest clones take up around 7.9%. V and J are TRBV30 and TRBJ1-1; 7 nucleotides align to TRBD1. The receptor was derived from a man between 40 and 49 years old with active or convalescent COVID-19. Sequenced input: peripheral blood. The CDR3, as DNA: TGTGCCTGGAGTAGGGGACAGTTAGGGGTCACTGAAGCTTTCTTT. Amino acids: CAWSRGQLGVTEAFF.